These 16 T cell receptor beta chains came from one sample sequenced in a study of cytomegalovirus exposure and HLA in healthy donors. The protocol was immunoSEQ multiplex PCR, while the TCRdb copy is restricted to in-frame clones and leaves out a portion. The data show 90,000 or so clones, about 85% seen once. The sequencing input was PBMCs. These receptors all stem from a man aged 18 to 29 in good health and CMV-seropositive.

V gene TRBV13 combines with J gene TRBJ2-1, with TRBD2 identical over 8 bases. Losses at the gene ends were 6 bases for V and 7 bases for J; bases not matched to a gene: 8. Germline values: CDR1 PRHDT, CDR2 FYEKMQ (reference sequence). CDR3 size: 14 residues. CDR3 nucleotides: TGTGCCAGCAGTCCGAGCGGGAGACTGAATGAGCAGTTCTTC. Residues: CASSPSGRLNEQFF.

The chain carries TRBV7-8 and TRBJ1-2; D not certain. The ends were cut back, 8 bases at V and 5 bases at J, with 9 bases in the middle. CDR3 length: 11 residues. Germline CDR1 SGHVS, CDR2 FQNEAQ. The CDR3 here is CASGLGYGYTF. DNA of the CDR3: TGTGCCAGCGGACTCGGGTATGGCTACACCTTC.

The gene calls are TRBV18 and TRBJ2-1; D might be TRBD1 (6 bases). The CDR3 runs 15 residues. V lost 1 base, J lost 6 bases, and 13 bases lay in between. From germline, CDR1 is KGHSH and CDR2 LQKENI. The CDR3 DNA sequence: TGTGCCAGCTCACCACAACGGACAGTAAGCAATGAGCAGTTCTTC. This encodes CASSPQRTVSNEQFF.

This chain uses TRBV5-5 with TRBJ1-2; D possibly corresponds to TRBD1 (6 bases). The V end was cut by 4 bases, the J end by 4 bases, with 17 bases between. Germline V CDR1 and CDR2: SGHKS, YYEKEE (reference sequence). The CDR3 has 15 residues. CDR3 sequence: CASSPMFDRSYGYTF. The CDR3 nucleotides are TGTGCCAGCAGCCCCATGTTCGACAGGTCCTATGGCTACACCTTC.

The chain carries TRBV19 and TRBJ2-1, with D uncertain. This CDR3 comprises 17 residues. The V gene's germline CDR1 is LNHDA and CDR2 SQIVND (reference sequence). V was pared by 3 bases and J by 1 base, with 16 bases between. This CDR3 is CASSISLPHSSYNEQFF. The CDR3 DNA is TGTGCCAGTAGTATTTCGCTTCCCCACAGTTCCTACAATGAGCAGTTCTTC.

The rearrangement uses TRBV10-3 and TRBJ2-3, with 7 bases identical to TRBD1. The V gene's germline CDR1 is ENHRY and CDR2 SYGVKD. The CDR3 loop spans 14 amino acids. After removal of 7 bases from V and 3 bases from J, the junction contained 7 bases not matched to a gene. CDR3 sequence: CAINPGQRTDTQYF. The CDR3 DNA reads TGTGCCATCAACCCGGGACAGAGAACAGATACGCAGTATTTT.

This clone was observed a few times. The chain is built from TRBV7-8 and TRBJ2-7; a weak D match, TRBD2 (5 bases). V shed 5 bases and J shed 4 bases, with 12 bases lying between them. CDR3 length: 13 amino acids. Germline V gives CDR1 SGHVS, CDR2 FQNEAQ. The CDR3: CASSPGPGYEQYF. The CDR3 DNA reads as TGTGCCAGCAGCCCCGGACCGGGGTACGAGCAGTACTTC.

The gene calls are TRBV30 and TRBJ2-7, with D maybe TRBD2 (6 bases). The V end was cut by 3 bases, the J end by 4 bases, with 22 bases between. The CDR3 spans 16 residues. Germline loops: CDR1 GTSNPN, CDR2 SVGIG (reference sequence). CDR3 loop: CAWSPKGTPTIYEQYV. DNA of the CDR3: TGTGCCTGGAGCCCGAAGGGGACTCCAACGATTTACGAGCAGTACGTC.

This chain uses TRBV5-1 with TRBJ1-1; D remains unclear. The CDR3 contains 16 residues. Germline CDR1 reads SGHRS; CDR2 reads YFSETQ. The V gene lost 0 bases and the J gene lost 1 base, with 13 bases spanning the gap. CDR3 region: CASSLAGQAGNTEAFF. The DNA of the CDR3 is TGCGCCAGCAGCTTGGCCGGGCAGGCGGGGAACACTGAAGCTTTCTTT.

The chain recombines TRBV9 with TRBJ1-2, with D perhaps matching TRBD1 (5 bases). V gave up 0 bases and J gave up 4 bases, with 13 bases separating them. Germline CDR1 SGDLS, CDR2 YYNGEE. CDR3 length: 15 residues. The CDR3 reads CASSVGAGQGYGYTF. As DNA, the CDR3 is TGTGCCAGCAGCGTAGGGGCAGGGCAGGGCTATGGCTACACCTTC. The whole variable domain, remainder taken from reference TRBV9 and TRBJ1-2, is DSGVTQTPKHLITATGQRVTLRCSPRSGDLSVYWYQQSLDQGLQFLIQYYNGEERAKGNILERFSAQQFPDLHSELNLSSLELGDSALYFCASSVGAGQGYGYTFGSGTRLTVV.

The chain joins TRBV2 to TRBJ2-1; no firm D call. The CDR3 spans 17 residues. V lost 3 bases and J 7 bases, leaving 22 bases between the germline ends. Germline values: CDR1 SNHLY, CDR2 FYNNEI. This chain's CDR3 is CASSDPVLRGTGNEQFF. CDR3 DNA sequence: TGTGCCAGCAGTGATCCCGTGTTAAGAGGAACTGGGAATGAGCAGTTCTTC. The full variable domain, with the rest looked up from reference TRBV2 and TRBJ2-1, is EPEVTQTPSHQVTQMGQEVILRCVPISNHLYFYWYRQILGQKVEFLVSFYNNEISEKSEIFDDQFSVERPDGSNFTLKIRSTKLEDSAMYFCASSDPVLRGTGNEQFFGPGTRLTVL.

This clone has just a few counts. The chain joins TRBV30 to TRBJ2-7; TRBD1 is a possible D gene (6 bases). The CDR3 has 14 residues. Germline V gene lookup returns CDR1 GTSNPN and CDR2 SVGIG (reference sequence). Trimming removed 0 bases from V and 5 bases from J, with 14 bases in between. In DNA form, the CDR3 reads TGTGCCTGGAGTGTACAGGGAATCAAGAACGAGCAGTACTTC. Translation: CAWSVQGIKNEQYF.

V and J are TRBV29-1 and TRBJ2-2, with a possible D match to TRBD1 (5 bases). The CDR3 runs 14 residues. From germline, CDR1 is SQVTM and CDR2 ANQGSEA. V lost 4 bases and J 2 bases, leaving 11 bases between the germline ends. CDR3 in amino acids: CSVAGQINTGELFF. The CDR3 region has the DNA TGCAGCGTTGCCGGACAAATTAACACCGGGGAGCTGTTTTTT.

The rearrangement joins TRBV19 to TRBJ1-2; D is undetermined. V lost 0 bases and J lost 7, with 15 bases in between. This CDR3 contains 15 residues. The germline CDR1 and CDR2 sequences are LNHDA and SQIVND (reference sequence). CDR3 loop: CASSIEGGRVGGYTF. CDR3 in DNA: TGTGCCAGTAGTATAGAAGGAGGGCGGGTCGGTGGCTACACCTTC.

The chain uses TRBV5-6 and TRBJ2-5; TRBD1 aligns across 8 bases. The CDR3 has 14 amino acids. V gave up 5 bases and J gave up 1 base; unmatched junction bases: 4. CDR1 and CDR2 (germline): SGHDT, YYEEEE. CDR3: CASSLQGVQETQYF. The CDR3 DNA reads TGTGCCAGCAGTCTACAGGGGGTCCAAGAGACCCAGTACTTC.

In nucleotides, the CDR3 is TGTGCCAGCAGTGATCAGGGCAGGGTAGCAGATACGCAGTATTTT. Amino acid sequence: CASSDQGRVADTQYF. The chain carries TRBV25-1 and TRBJ2-3; tentatively, D is TRBD1 (5 bases). CDR1 MGHDK and CDR2 SYGVNS come from the germline V gene. Trimming removed 3 bases from V and 4 bases from J, with 14 bases in between. The CDR3 spans 15 residues.